This T cell receptor (beta chain) was identified in a study of T cell responses to AZD1222 COVID-19 vaccine. Germline CDR1 is SQVTM and CDR2 is ANQGSEA. After removal of 0 bases from V and 2 bases from J, the junction contained 1 base not matched to a gene. This CDR3 region has 15 residues. This table comes from immunoSEQ multiplex PCR, and its TCRdb copy is limited to in-frame clones, with some not included. This table has roughly 150,000 clones, about 90% appearing once. This clone was seen only a few times. The chain links TRBV29-1 to TRBJ1-5; 10 bases agree with TRBD1. The source material was peripheral blood, sampled 28 days after the second AZD1222 dose. The receptor's source is an adult who received the AZD1222 COVID-19 vaccine. The CDR3 is CSVEDGTGGNQPQHF. Written as DNA, the CDR3 is TGCAGCGTTGAAGATGGGACAGGGGGCAATCAGCCCCAGCATTTT.